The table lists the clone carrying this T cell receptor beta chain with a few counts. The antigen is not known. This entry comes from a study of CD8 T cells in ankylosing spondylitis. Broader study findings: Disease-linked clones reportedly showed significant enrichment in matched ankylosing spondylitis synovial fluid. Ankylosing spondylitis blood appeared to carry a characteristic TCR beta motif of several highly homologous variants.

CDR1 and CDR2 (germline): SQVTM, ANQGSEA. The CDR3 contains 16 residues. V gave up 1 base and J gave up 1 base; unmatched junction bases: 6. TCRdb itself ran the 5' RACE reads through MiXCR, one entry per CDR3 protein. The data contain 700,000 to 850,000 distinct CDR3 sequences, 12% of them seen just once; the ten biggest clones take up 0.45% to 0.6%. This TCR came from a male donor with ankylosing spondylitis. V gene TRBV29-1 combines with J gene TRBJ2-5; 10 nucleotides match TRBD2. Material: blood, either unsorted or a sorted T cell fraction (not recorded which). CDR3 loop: CSVEVLAGARQETQYF. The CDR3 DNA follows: TGCAGCGTTGAAGTTCTAGCGGGGGCCCGCCAAGAGACCCAGTACTTC.